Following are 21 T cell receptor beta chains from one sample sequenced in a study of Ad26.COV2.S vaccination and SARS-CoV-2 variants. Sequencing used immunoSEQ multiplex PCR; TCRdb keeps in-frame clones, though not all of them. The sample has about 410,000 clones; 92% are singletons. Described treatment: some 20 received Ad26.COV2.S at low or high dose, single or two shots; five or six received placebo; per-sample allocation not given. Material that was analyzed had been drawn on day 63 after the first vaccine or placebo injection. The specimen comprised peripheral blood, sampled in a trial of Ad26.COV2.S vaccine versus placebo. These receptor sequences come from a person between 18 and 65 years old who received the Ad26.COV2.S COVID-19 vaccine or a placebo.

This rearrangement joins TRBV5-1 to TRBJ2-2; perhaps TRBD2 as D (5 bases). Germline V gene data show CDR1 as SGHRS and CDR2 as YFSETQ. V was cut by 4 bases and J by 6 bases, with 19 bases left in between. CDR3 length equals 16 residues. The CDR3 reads CASSRTYDRGSGELFF. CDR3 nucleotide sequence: TGCGCCAGCAGCAGAACGTACGACCGCGGGTCCGGGGAGCTGTTTTTT.

CDR3 protein: CASSQETGGSGYTF. The CDR3 DNA reads TGCGCCAGCAGCCAGGAGACAGGGGGCAGTGGCTACACCTTC. The chain uses TRBV4-3 and TRBJ1-2, with 10 bases that match TRBD1. Trimming at V came to 3 bases and at J to 7 bases, leaving 5 bases not matched to a gene. CDR1 is LGHNA and CDR2 is YSLEER in the germline V gene. The CDR3 loop spans 14 amino acids.

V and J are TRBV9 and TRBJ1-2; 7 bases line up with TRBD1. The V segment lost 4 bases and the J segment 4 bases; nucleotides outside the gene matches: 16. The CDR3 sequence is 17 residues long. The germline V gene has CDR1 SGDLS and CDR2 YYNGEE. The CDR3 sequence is CASSPSERQGLGYGYTF. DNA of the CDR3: TGTGCCAGCAGCCCTAGCGAAAGACAGGGTTTAGGCTATGGCTACACCTTC.

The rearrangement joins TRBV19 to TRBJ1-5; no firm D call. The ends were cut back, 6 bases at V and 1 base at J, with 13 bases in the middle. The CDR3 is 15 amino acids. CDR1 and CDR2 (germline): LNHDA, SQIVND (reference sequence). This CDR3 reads CASRNLGRSNQPQHF. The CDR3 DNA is TGTGCCAGTAGAAATCTGGGCCGAAGCAATCAGCCCCAGCATTTT.

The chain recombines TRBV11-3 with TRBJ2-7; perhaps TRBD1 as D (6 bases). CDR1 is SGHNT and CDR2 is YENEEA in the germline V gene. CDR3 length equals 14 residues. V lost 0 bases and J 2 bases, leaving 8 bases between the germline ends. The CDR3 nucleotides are TGTGCCAGCAGCTTAGAAGCAGGGGCCTACGAGCAGTACTTC. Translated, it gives CASSLEAGAYEQYF.

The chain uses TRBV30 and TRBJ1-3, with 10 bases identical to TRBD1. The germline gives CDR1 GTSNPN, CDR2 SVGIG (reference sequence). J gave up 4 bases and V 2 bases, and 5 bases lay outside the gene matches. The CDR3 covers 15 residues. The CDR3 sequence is CAWSRQGAAGNTIYF. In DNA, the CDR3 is TGTGCCTGGAGTCGACAGGGGGCTGCGGGAAACACCATATATTTT.

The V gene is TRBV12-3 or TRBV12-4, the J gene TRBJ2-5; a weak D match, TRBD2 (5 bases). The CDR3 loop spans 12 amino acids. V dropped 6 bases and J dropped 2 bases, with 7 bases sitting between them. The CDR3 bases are TGTGCCAGCAGCCGGGAACAAGAGACCCAGTACTTC. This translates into CASSREQETQYF.

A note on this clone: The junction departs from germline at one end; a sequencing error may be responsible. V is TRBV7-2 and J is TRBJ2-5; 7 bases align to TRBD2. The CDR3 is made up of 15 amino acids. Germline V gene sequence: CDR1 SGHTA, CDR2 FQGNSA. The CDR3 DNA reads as TGTGCCAGCGGCTTGGGGGGGGAACAACAAGAGACCCAGTACTTC. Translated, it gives CASGLGGEQQETQYF.

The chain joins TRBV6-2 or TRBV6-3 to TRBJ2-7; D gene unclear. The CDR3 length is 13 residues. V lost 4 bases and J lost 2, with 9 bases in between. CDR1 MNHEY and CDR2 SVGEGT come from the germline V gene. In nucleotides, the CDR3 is TGTGCCAGCAGTTCGCACAGAGCCTACGAGCAGTACTTC. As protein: CASSSHRAYEQYF.

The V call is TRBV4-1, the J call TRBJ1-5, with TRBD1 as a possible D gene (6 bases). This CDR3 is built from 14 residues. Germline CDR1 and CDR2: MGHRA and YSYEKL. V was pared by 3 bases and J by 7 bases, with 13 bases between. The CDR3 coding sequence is TGCGCCAGCAGCCACCAGGGGCTTGGACAGCCCCAGCATTTT. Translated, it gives CASSHQGLGQPQHF.

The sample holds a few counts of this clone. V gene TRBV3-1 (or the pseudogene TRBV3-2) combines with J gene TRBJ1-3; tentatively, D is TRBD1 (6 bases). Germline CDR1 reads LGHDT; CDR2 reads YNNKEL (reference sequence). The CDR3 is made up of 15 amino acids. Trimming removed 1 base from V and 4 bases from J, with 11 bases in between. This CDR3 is CASSQGGLRGNTIYF. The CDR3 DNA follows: TGTGCCAGCAGCCAAGGGGGGCTAAGGGGAAACACCATATATTTT.

The DNA for the CDR3 is TGTGCCAGCAAAAAGGGGTTTTTACAGGGGCTTAGGTCACCCCTCCACTTT. As protein: CASKKGFLQGLRSPLHF. The rearrangement joins TRBV3-1 (or the pseudogene TRBV3-2) to TRBJ1-6; 7 bases agree with TRBD1. V lost 7 bases, J lost 10 bases, and 19 bases stayed unmatched. Germline values: CDR1 LGHDT, CDR2 YNNKEL (reference sequence). This CDR3 is 17 amino acids long.

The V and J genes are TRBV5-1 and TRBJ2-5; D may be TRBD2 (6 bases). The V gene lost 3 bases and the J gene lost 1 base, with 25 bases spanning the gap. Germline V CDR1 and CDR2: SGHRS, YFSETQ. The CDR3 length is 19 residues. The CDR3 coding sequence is TGCGCCAGCAGCTGGGCGTTAGGGACTCTTCCAGGATCCCAAGAGACCCAGTACTTC. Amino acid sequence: CASSWALGTLPGSQETQYF.

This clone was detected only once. The CDR3 coding sequence is TGCGCCAGCAGCCAGGAGGCGAACACTGAAGCTTTCTTT. Protein: CASSQEANTEAFF. The chain joins TRBV4-1 to TRBJ1-1; no reliable D call. V lost 3 bases and J lost 1, with 6 bases in between. Germline V gene data show CDR1 as MGHRA and CDR2 as YSYEKL. The CDR3 spans 13 residues.

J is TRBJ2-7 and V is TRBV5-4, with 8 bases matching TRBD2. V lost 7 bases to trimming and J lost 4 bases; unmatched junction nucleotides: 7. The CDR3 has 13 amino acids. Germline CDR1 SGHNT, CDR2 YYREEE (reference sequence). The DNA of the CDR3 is TGTGCCAGCGTCGAGGCGGGGGGATACGAGCAGTACTTC. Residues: CASVEAGGYEQYF.

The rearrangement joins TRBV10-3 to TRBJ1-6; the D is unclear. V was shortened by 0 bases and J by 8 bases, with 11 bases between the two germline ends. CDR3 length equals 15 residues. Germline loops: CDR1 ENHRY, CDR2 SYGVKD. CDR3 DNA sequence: TGTGCCATCAGTGAGTCGTCGGTCAGCTATTCACCCCTCCACTTT. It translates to CAISESSVSYSPLHF.

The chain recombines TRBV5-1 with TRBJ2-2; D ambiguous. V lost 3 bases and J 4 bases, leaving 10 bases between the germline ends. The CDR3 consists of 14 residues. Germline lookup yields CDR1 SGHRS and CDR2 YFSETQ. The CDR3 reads CASSSQPGTGELFF. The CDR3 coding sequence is TGCGCCAGCAGCTCCCAGCCGGGCACCGGGGAGCTGTTTTTT.

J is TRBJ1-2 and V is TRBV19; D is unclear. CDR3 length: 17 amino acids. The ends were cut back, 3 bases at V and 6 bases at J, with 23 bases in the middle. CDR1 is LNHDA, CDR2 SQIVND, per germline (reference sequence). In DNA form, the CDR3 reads TGTGCCAGTAGTATTTTTCTGTTCAGCTCGGAGGTGGATGGCTACACCTTC. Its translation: CASSIFLFSSEVDGYTF.

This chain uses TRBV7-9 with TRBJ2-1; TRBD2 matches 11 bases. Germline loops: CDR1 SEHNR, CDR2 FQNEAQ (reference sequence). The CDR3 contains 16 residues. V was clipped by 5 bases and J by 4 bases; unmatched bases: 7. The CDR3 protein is CASSPTTSGDYNEQFF. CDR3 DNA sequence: TGTGCCAGCAGCCCAACGACTAGCGGGGATTACAATGAGCAGTTCTTC.

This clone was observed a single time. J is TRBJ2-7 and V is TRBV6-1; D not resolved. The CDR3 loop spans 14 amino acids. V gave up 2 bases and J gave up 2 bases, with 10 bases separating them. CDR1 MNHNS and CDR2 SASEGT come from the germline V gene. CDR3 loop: CASSEIVRTYEQYF. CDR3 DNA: TGTGCCAGCAGTGAAATAGTGCGGACCTACGAGCAGTACTTC.

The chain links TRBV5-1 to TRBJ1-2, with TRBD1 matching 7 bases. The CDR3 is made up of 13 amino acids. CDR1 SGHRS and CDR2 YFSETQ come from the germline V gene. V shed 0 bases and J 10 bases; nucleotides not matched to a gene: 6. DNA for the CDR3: TGCGCCAGCAGCTTGGCCGTTGACAGGGACTACACCTTC. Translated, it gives CASSLAVDRDYTF.